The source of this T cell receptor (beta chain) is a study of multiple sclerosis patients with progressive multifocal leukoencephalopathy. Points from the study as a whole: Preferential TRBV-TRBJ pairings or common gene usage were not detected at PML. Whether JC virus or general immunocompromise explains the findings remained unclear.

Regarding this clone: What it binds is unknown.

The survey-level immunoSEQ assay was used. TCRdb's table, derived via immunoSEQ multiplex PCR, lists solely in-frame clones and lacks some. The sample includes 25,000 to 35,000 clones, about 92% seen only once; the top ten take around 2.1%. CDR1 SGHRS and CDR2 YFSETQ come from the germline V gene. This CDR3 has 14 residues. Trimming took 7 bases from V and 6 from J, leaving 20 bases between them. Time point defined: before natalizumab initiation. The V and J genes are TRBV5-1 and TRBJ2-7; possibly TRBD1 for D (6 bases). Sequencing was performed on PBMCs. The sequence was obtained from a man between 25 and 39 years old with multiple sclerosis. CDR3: CASSIDVGRGEQYF. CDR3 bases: TGCGCCAGCTCCATAGATGTGGGCAGGGGCGAGCAGTACTTC.